This record looks at one TCR beta chain sequence and its context. This sample stems from a study of blood T cell repertoires in COVID-19. Study in general: PBMCs, B-cell-depleted T cells, or T cells provided the cDNA or gDNA that made up the material.

Profiling relied on immunoSEQ multiplex PCR, and the TCRdb table lists in-frame clones only, not all of them. The sample shows fewer than 250,000 clones, approximately 84% of them seen only once. The CDR3 sequence is 12 residues long. Germline loops: CDR1 LNHDA, CDR2 SQIVND (reference sequence). V was clipped by 7 bases and J by 2 bases, with 8 bases between them. The J gene is TRBJ1-2, the V gene TRBV19, with D maybe TRBD1 (5 bases). This TCR derives from a woman in her thirties who had recovered from COVID-19. Source material: PBMCs or T cells enriched from blood (not recorded which). As DNA, the CDR3 is TGTGCCAGTAATAAGGGGAACTATGGCTACACCTTC. Protein: CASNKGNYGYTF.